The present T cell receptor (beta chain) was sequenced within a study of T cell changes during pregnancy in multiple sclerosis. Profiled with immunoSEQ multiplex PCR; TCRdb holds only in-frame clones, not every one. This table holds about 68,000 clones, just over 90% found once. This CDR3 spans 13 amino acids. Germline CDR1 SQVTM, CDR2 ANQGSEA. Trimming removed 3 bases from V and 5 bases from J, with 11 bases in between. The TCR was taken from a female donor in good health, enrolled as a control in a pregnancy study. The chain carries TRBV29-1 and TRBJ2-1, with D maybe TRBD1 (5 bases). This material consisted of peripheral blood, taken in the second trimester of pregnancy. This CDR3 reads CSVEAGSHNEQFF. Written as DNA, the CDR3 is TGCAGCGTTGAGGCAGGGTCCCACAATGAGCAGTTCTTC.